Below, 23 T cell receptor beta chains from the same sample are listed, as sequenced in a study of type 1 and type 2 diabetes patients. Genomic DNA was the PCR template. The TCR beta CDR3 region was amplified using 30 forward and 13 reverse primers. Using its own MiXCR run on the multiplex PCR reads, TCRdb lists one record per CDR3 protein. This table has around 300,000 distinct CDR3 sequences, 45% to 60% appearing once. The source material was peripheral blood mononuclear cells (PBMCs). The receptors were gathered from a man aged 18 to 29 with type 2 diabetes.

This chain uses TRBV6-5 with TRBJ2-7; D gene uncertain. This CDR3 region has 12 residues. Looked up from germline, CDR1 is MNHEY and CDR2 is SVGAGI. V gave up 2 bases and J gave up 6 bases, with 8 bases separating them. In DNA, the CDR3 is TGTGCCAGCAGTTACCTAGTTGGCGAGCAGTACTTC. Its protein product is CASSYLVGEQYF.

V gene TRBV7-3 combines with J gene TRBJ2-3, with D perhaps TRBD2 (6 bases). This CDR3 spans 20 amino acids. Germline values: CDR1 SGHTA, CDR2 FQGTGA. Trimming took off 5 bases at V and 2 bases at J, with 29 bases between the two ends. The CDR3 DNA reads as TGTGCCAGCAGCCCGGGCGCGGCGCGGGGCATATCTCGGATCACAGATACGCAGTATTTT. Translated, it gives CASSPGAARGISRITDTQYF. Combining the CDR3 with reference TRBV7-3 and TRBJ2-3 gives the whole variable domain GAGVSQTPSNKVTEKGKYVELRCDPISGHTALYWYRQSLGQGPEFLIYFQGTGAADDSGLPNDRFFAVRPEGSVSTLKIQRTERGDSAVYLCASSPGAARGISRITDTQYFGPGTRLTVL.

The CDR3 DNA is TGTGCCAGCAGCTTAACACCGGGCGAGCAGTACTTC. Residues: CASSLTPGEQYF. The chain carries TRBV30 and TRBJ2-7; no clear D gene. The CDR3 runs 12 residues. V lost 8 bases and J lost 6, with 17 bases in between. Germline CDR1 is GTSNPN and CDR2 is SVGIG (reference sequence).

CDR3 region: CASSLGRGPETQYF. CDR3 nucleotides: TGTGCCAGCAGTTTGGGGAGGGGGCCAGAGACCCAGTACTTC. The chain has TRBV12-3 or TRBV12-4 and TRBJ2-5; perhaps D is TRBD1 or TRBD2 (7 bases each). The CDR3 has 14 residues. V shed 3 bases and J shed 4 bases, with 12 bases lying between them.

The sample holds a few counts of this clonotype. The CDR3 loop reads CASSQDTTGQGRQYF. The DNA for the CDR3 is TGTGCCAGCAGCCAAGACACTACGGGACAGGGCAGGCAGTACTTC. The chain couples TRBV4-2 to TRBJ2-7, with 9 bases identical to TRBD1. J gave up 9 bases and V 0 bases, and 9 bases lay outside the gene matches. The length of the CDR3 is 15 residues. Germline CDR1 is LGHNA and CDR2 is YNFKEQ.

Here the CDR3 reads CASRETGDLHF. CDR3 DNA: TGTGCCAGCAGGGAGACAGGGGATCTCCACTTT. The chain uses TRBV28 and TRBJ1-6, with TRBD1 matching over 8 bases. V shed 6 bases and J 16 bases; nucleotides not matched to a gene: 5. CDR3 size: 11 residues. Germline CDR1 MDHEN, CDR2 SYDVKM.

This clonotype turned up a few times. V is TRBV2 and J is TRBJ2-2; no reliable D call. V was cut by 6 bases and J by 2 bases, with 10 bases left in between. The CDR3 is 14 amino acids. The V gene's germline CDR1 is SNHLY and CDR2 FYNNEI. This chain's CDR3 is CASSALFNTGELFF. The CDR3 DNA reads TGTGCCAGCAGCGCTCTTTTTAACACCGGGGAGCTGTTTTTT. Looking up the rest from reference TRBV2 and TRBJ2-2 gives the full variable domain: EPEVTQTPSHQVTQMGQEVILRCVPISNHLYFYWYRQILGQKVEFLVSFYNNEISEKSEIFDDQFSVERPDGSNFTLKIRSTKLEDSAMYFCASSALFNTGELFFGEGSRLTVL.

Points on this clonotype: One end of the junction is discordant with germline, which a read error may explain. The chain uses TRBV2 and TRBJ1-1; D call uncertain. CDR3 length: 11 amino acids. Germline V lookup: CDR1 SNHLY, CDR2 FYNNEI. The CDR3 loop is CASTPGTEASF. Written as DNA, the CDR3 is TGTGCCAGCACCCCGGGAACTGAAGCTTCCTTT. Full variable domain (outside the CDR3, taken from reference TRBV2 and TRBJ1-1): EPEVTQTPSHQVTQMGQEVILRCVPISNHLYFYWYRQILGQKVEFLVSFYNNEISEKSEIFDDQFSVERPDGSNFTLKIRSTKLEDSAMYFCASTPGTEASFGQGTRLTVV.

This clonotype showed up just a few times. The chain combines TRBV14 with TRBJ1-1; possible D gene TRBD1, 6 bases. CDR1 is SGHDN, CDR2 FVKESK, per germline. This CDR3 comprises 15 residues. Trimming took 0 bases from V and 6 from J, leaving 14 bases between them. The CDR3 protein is CASSQDLQGLAEAFF. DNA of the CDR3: TGTGCCAGCAGCCAAGATTTACAGGGCCTTGCTGAAGCTTTCTTT.

CDR3 in amino acids: CASTRTGSVGQPQHF. CDR3 in DNA: TGTGCCAGCACGAGGACAGGTTCTGTGGGTCAGCCCCAGCATTTT. The chain has TRBV5-5 and TRBJ1-5; 7 bases are a match to TRBD1. In germline, CDR1 is SGHKS, CDR2 YYEKEE (reference sequence). The CDR3 totals 15 residues. With 6 bases clipped from V and 6 bases from J, the junction kept 12 bases outside the gene matches.

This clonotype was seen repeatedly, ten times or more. The CDR3 region has the DNA TGTGCCTGGAGTGCACCAAGCTCACGACGCTACGAGCAGTACTTC. This sequence encodes CAWSAPSSRRYEQYF. V and J are TRBV30 and TRBJ2-7, with D uncertain. Germline values: CDR1 GTSNPN, CDR2 SVGIG (reference sequence). The CDR3 spans 15 residues. V lost 1 base and J 3 bases, leaving 16 bases between the germline ends.

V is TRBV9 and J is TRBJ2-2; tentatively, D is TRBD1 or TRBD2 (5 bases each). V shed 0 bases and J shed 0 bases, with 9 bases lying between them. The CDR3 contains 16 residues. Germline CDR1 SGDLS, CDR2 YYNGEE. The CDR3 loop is CASSVEQDSNTGELFF. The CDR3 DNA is TGTGCCAGCAGCGTAGAACAGGACTCGAACACCGGGGAGCTGTTTTTT.

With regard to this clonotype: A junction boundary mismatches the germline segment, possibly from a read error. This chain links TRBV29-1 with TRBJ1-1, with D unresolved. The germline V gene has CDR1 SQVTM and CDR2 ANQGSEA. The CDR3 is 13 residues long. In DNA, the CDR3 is TGCAACGTTACCCACAGCATGAACACTGAAGCTTTCTTT. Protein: CNVTHSMNTEAFF.

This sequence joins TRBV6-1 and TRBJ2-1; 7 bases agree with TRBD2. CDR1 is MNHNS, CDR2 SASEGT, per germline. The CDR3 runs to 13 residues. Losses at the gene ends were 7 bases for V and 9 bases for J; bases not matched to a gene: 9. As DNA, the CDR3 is TGTGCCAGCACCTTAACGGGGGAGGGTGAGCAGTTCTTC. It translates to CASTLTGEGEQFF.

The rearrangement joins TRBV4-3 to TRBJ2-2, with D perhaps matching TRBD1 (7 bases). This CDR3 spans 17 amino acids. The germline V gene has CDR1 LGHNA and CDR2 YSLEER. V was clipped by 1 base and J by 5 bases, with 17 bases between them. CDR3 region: CASSQVPGGGRTGELFF. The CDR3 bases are TGCGCCAGCAGCCAAGTGCCAGGGGGAGGTAGAACCGGGGAGCTGTTTTTT.

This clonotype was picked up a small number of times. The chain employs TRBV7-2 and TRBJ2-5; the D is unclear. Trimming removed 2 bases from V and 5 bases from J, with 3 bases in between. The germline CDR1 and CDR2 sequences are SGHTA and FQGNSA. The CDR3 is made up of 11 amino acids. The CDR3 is CASSLLETQYF. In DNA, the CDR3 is TGTGCCAGCAGCTTATTGGAGACCCAGTACTTC.

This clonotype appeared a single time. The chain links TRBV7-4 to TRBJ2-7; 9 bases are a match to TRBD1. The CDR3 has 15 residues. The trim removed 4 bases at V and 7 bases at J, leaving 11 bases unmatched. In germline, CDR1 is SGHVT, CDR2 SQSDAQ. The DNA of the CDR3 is TGTGCCAGCAGCTGGACCCGGGACAGGGTCAATGAGCAGTACTTC. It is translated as CASSWTRDRVNEQYF.

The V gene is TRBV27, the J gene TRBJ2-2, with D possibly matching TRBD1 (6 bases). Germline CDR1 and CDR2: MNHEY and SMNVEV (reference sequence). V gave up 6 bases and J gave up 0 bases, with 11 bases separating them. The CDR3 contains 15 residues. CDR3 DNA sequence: TGTGCCAGCAGGCCGACAGGTGCGAACACCGGGGAGCTGTTTTTT. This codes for CASRPTGANTGELFF.

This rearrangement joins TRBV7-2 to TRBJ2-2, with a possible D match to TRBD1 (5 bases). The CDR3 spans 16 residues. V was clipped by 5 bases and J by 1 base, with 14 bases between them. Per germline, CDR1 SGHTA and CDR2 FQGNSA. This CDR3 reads CASSARAGGNTGELFF. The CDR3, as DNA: TGTGCCAGCAGCGCCAGGGCTGGTGGGAACACCGGGGAGCTGTTTTTT.

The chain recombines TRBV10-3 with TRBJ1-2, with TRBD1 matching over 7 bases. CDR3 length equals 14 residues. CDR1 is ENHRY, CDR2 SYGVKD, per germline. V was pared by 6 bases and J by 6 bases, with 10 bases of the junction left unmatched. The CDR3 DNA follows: TGTGCCATCAGCGAGGGAGGGGGCGCAAATGGCTACACCTTC. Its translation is CAISEGGGANGYTF.

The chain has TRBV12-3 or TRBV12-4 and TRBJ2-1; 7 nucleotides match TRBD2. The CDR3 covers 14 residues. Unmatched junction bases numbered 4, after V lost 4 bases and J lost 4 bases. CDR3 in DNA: TGTGCCAGCAGTTCTAGGGACTATTACAATGAGCAGTTCTTC. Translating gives CASSSRDYYNEQFF.

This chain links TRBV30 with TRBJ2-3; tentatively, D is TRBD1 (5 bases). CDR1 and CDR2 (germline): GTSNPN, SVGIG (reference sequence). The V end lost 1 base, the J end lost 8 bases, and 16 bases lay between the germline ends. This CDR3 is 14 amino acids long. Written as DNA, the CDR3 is TGTGCCTGGAGTGACAGGCCCCCCGATGGTACGCAGTATTTT. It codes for CAWSDRPPDGTQYF.

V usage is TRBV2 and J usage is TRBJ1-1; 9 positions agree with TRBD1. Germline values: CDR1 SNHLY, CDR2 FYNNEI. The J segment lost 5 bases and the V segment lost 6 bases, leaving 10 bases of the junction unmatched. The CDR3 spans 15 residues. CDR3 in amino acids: CASRRGTGIVTEAFF. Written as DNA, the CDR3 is TGTGCCAGCAGGAGGGGGACAGGGATAGTAACTGAAGCTTTCTTT.